One and the same sample provided the 32 T cell receptor beta chains below, sequenced in a study of OX40 agonist ivuxolimab in advanced cancers. The method was immunoSEQ multiplex PCR; TCRdb's version includes in-frame clones alone and lacks a portion of them. The sample holds some 70,000 clones, around 87% seen once. Material: CD4+ or CD8+ T cells sorted from blood, obtained in a trial of the OX40 agonist ivuxolimab. These receptors all come from an adult with an advanced solid tumor such as melanoma, head and neck, liver or kidney cancer.

The chain has TRBV4-1 and TRBJ1-4, with D possibly matching TRBD1 (6 bases). Germline CDR1 MGHRA, CDR2 YSYEKL. There are 17 residues in the CDR3. V lost 1 base and J 8 bases, leaving 20 bases between the germline ends. The CDR3 nucleotides read TGCGCCAGCAGCCAAGGAACGCAGAGGGGGTCAGGGGAAAAACTGTTTTTT. It codes for CASSQGTQRGSGEKLFF.

V gene TRBV27 combines with J gene TRBJ2-5; a weak D match, TRBD1 (6 bases). Germline V gives CDR1 MNHEY, CDR2 SMNVEV (reference sequence). The germline V and J ends were trimmed by 0 bases and 2 bases, with 13 bases remaining between them. The CDR3 runs 16 residues. The CDR3 region has the DNA TGTGCCAGCAGTTTATCGTGGGGGCGAGGACAAGAGACCCAGTACTTC. It encodes CASSLSWGRGQETQYF.

This sequence joins TRBV6-6 and TRBJ2-3; 8 nucleotides align to TRBD1. V was pared by 6 bases and J by 3 bases, with 11 bases of the junction left unmatched. There are 16 residues in the CDR3. Germline V lookup: CDR1 MNHNY, CDR2 SVGAGI (reference sequence). In DNA form, the CDR3 reads TGTGCCAGCAGCGCCCGATCAGGGGGCAGGACAGATACGCAGTATTTT. As protein: CASSARSGGRTDTQYF.

The V and J genes are TRBV6-4 and TRBJ1-6; TRBD1 is a possible D gene (5 bases). Between the trimmed V and J ends, which lost 6 bases and 5 bases, there was a span of 11 bases. The germline CDR1 and CDR2 sequences are MRHNA and SNTAGT. CDR3 size: 14 residues. This CDR3 is CASSPGLDNSPLHF. In nucleotides, the CDR3 is TGTGCCAGCAGCCCGGGACTGGATAATTCACCCCTCCACTTT.

CDR3 sequence (DNA): TGTGCCAGCAGCTTAGACCTTAGCACAGATACGCAGTATTTT. As protein: CASSLDLSTDTQYF. The chain recombines TRBV7-2 with TRBJ2-3, with D hard to call. The germline V and J ends were trimmed by 1 base and 0 bases, with 5 bases remaining between them. In germline, CDR1 is SGHTA, CDR2 FQGNSA. This CDR3 is 14 amino acids long.

The V and J genes are TRBV28 and TRBJ2-3; tentative D call: TRBD2 (5 bases). Between the trimmed V and J ends, which lost 6 bases and 8 bases, there was a span of 24 bases. CDR1 and CDR2 from the germline V gene are MDHEN and SYDVKM. The CDR3 consists of 16 residues. CDR3 in DNA: TGTGCCAGCAGCCCACCCGACGGGATCCCAGCTGGTACGCAGTATTTT. It is translated as CASSPPDGIPAGTQYF. The whole variable domain, filled in from reference TRBV28 and TRBJ2-3, reads DVKVTQSSRYLVKRTGEKVFLECVQDMDHENMFWYRQDPGLGLRLIYFSYDVKMKEKGDIPEGYSVSREKKERFSLILESASTNQTSMYLCASSPPDGIPAGTQYFGPGTRLTVL.

The V call is TRBV30, the J call TRBJ2-1, with 8 nucleotides matching TRBD2. This CDR3 is built from 13 residues. Per germline, CDR1 GTSNPN and CDR2 SVGIG (reference sequence). The V and J ends lost 5 bases and 6 bases, in that order; junction bases with no gene match: 6. Written as DNA, the CDR3 is TGTGCCTGGGGGACTAGTTATGGCAATGAGCAGTTCTTC. Translating it yields CAWGTSYGNEQFF.

The chain is built from TRBV6-1 and TRBJ1-4; D perhaps matches TRBD1 (6 bases). V lost 2 bases, J lost 4 bases, and 11 bases lay in between. Germline V gene data show CDR1 as MNHNS and CDR2 as SASEGT. This CDR3 is 15 amino acids long. The DNA for the CDR3 is TGTGCCAGCAGTGAACCGGGACATGGTAATGAAAAACTGTTTTTT. This codes for CASSEPGHGNEKLFF.

The chain carries TRBV11-3 and TRBJ2-1; D unresolved. Trimming left V 1 base short and J 7 bases short, with 11 bases between. Germline lookup yields CDR1 SGHNT and CDR2 YENEEA. The CDR3 is made up of 14 amino acids. CDR3 bases: TGTGCCAGCAGCTTAGGGCGTACTGCGAATGAGCAGTTCTTC. As protein: CASSLGRTANEQFF.

The V gene is TRBV4-1, the J gene TRBJ1-2, with TRBD1 matching over 7 bases. The CDR3 is made up of 14 amino acids. CDR1 and CDR2 (germline): MGHRA, YSYEKL. Trimming removed 5 bases from V and 3 bases from J; junction bases left unmatched: 6. The CDR3 loop is CASSSNRGDYGYTF. The DNA of the CDR3 is TGCGCCAGCAGCAGCAACAGGGGCGACTATGGCTACACCTTC.

The genes are TRBV27 and TRBJ2-2; 9 nucleotides match TRBD2. The CDR3 has 15 residues. The ends lost 6 bases at V and 6 bases at J; junction bases unmatched: 8. Germline loops: CDR1 MNHEY, CDR2 SMNVEV (reference sequence). CDR3 sequence reads: CASSRLAGISGELFF. The CDR3 DNA is TGTGCCAGCAGCCGCCTAGCGGGGATTTCCGGGGAGCTGTTTTTT.

The gene calls are TRBV7-2 and TRBJ1-4, with D perhaps matching TRBD1 (6 bases). V shed 5 bases and J shed 7 bases, with 17 bases lying between them. The CDR3 contains 15 residues. Looked up from germline, CDR1 is SGHTA and CDR2 is FQGNSA. The chain's CDR3 is CASSPLGGLGEKLFF. The CDR3 DNA reads as TGTGCCAGCAGCCCCTTGGGGGGGCTGGGTGAAAAACTGTTTTTT.

The gene calls are TRBV5-4 and TRBJ2-5; D gene uncertain. The J call may not be correct, given that the DNA end is closer to TRBJ2-7. Germline CDR1 and CDR2: SGHNT and YYREEE (reference sequence). The CDR3 covers 14 residues. CDR3 sequence: CASSSRGNSYEQYF. CDR3 DNA sequence: TGTGCCAGCAGCTCCCGAGGAAACTCCTACGAGCAGTACTTC.

The chain combines TRBV9 with TRBJ2-2; no clear D. From germline, CDR1 is SGDLS and CDR2 YYNGEE. The CDR3 spans 14 residues. The V end was cut by 3 bases, the J end by 5 bases, with 11 bases between. In DNA, the CDR3 is TGTGCCAGCAGCGGGATGACCCGGACCGGGGAGCTGTTTTTT. It translates to CASSGMTRTGELFF.

The gene calls are TRBV11-2 and TRBJ2-5; D is perhaps TRBD2 (5 bases). Germline V gene data show CDR1 as SGHAT and CDR2 as FQNNGV. V was cut by 4 bases and J by 1 base, with 13 bases left in between. The CDR3 is 15 amino acids. CDR3 DNA: TGTGCCAGCAGCTCATACCTAGCAGTCCAAGAGACCCAGTACTTC. This sequence encodes CASSSYLAVQETQYF. The complete variable domain, with remaining parts taken from reference TRBV11-2 and TRBJ2-5, reads EAGVAQSPRYKIIEKRQSVAFWCNPISGHATLYWYQQILGQGPKLLIQFQNNGVVDDSQLPKDRFSAERLKGVDSTLKIQPAKLEDSAVYLCASSSYLAVQETQYFGPGTRLLVL.

This clone occurred a few times. This chain joins TRBV6-6 and TRBJ2-7, with D perhaps TRBD2 (5 bases). Trimming shortened V by 2 bases and J by 7 bases, and 9 bases separated the two germline ends. In germline, CDR1 is MNHNY, CDR2 SVGAGI (reference sequence). The CDR3 length is 12 residues. CDR3 in amino acids: CASSYKGGEQYF. CDR3 DNA sequence: TGTGCCAGCAGTTACAAAGGCGGGGAGCAGTACTTC.

V gene TRBV30 combines with J gene TRBJ2-7, with D unresolved. V was clipped by 2 bases and J by 3 bases, with 8 bases between them. CDR3 length: 12 amino acids. Germline-derived CDR1 and CDR2 are GTSNPN and SVGIG (reference sequence). CDR3 sequence (DNA): TGTGCCTGGAGTCCTCAAGGCTACGAGCAGTACTTC. Translation: CAWSPQGYEQYF.

This clone appeared once. This chain uses TRBV18 with TRBJ1-2, with 8 bases that match TRBD1. CDR1 is KGHSH, CDR2 LQKENI, per germline. V shed 3 bases and J 5 bases; nucleotides not matched to a gene: 2. The CDR3 has 13 residues. DNA of the CDR3: TGTGCCAGCTCACCGGACAGGGATTATGGCTACACCTTC. It is translated as CASSPDRDYGYTF.

This sequence joins TRBV5-6 and TRBJ1-2; D call uncertain. This CDR3 is built from 13 residues. CDR1 is SGHDT, CDR2 YYEEEE, per germline. Between the trimmed V and J ends, which lost 3 bases and 1 base, there was a span of 7 bases. CDR3 sequence reads: CASSSQYNYGYTF. The CDR3 DNA is TGTGCCAGCAGCTCACAGTATAACTATGGCTACACCTTC.

The genes are TRBV5-4 and TRBJ1-6; TRBD1 agrees at 10 bases. The J segment lost 7 bases and the V segment lost 3 bases, leaving 1 base of the junction unmatched. Germline V gene lookup returns CDR1 SGHNT and CDR2 YYREEE (reference sequence). The CDR3 is 14 amino acids. CDR3 protein: CASSSDRGNSPLHF. CDR3 coding DNA: TGTGCCAGCAGCTCGGACAGGGGGAATTCACCCCTCCACTTT.

The chain has TRBV4-2 and TRBJ2-3; D call uncertain. There are 14 residues in the CDR3. Germline V gene lookup returns CDR1 LGHNA and CDR2 YNFKEQ. V was trimmed by 0 bases and J by 5 bases, leaving 9 bases between them. The CDR3 DNA follows: TGTGCCAGCAGCCAAGAAGCTATCGGAGATACGCAGTATTTT. Its protein product is CASSQEAIGDTQYF.

This chain connects TRBV28 to TRBJ1-4; D uncertain. V lost 4 bases and J 5 bases, leaving 14 bases between the germline ends. Germline V gives CDR1 MDHEN, CDR2 SYDVKM. CDR3 length: 15 amino acids. In nucleotides, the CDR3 is TGTGCCAGCAGTTCAAATAGGGTTAACAATGAAAAACTGTTTTTT. Translation: CASSSNRVNNEKLFF.

The chain combines TRBV7-2 with TRBJ2-7, with D perhaps TRBD1 or TRBD2 (5 bases each). The CDR3 contains 15 residues. Looked up from germline, CDR1 is SGHTA and CDR2 is FQGNSA. V lost 5 bases to trimming and J lost 4 bases, with 18 bases between them. CDR3 bases: TGTGCCAGCAGCCAAGTGGCAGGGAGTTTGTACGAGCAGTACTTC. Its translation is CASSQVAGSLYEQYF.

The chain has TRBV5-5 and TRBJ1-1; D unclear. The CDR3 is 13 residues long. V was clipped by 2 bases and J by 6 bases, with 11 bases between them. In germline, CDR1 is SGHKS, CDR2 YYEKEE (reference sequence). The CDR3 sequence is CASSFEGWAEAFF. CDR3 nucleotides: TGTGCCAGCAGCTTTGAGGGATGGGCTGAAGCTTTCTTT. The variable domain in full, with the rest retrieved from reference TRBV5-5 and TRBJ1-1, is DAGVTQSPTHLIKTRGQQVTLRCSPISGHKSVSWYQQVLGQGPQFIFQYYEKEERGRGNFPDRFSARQFPNYSSELNVNALLLGDSALYLCASSFEGWAEAFFGQGTRLTVV.

This chain connects TRBV7-9 to TRBJ2-7, with a weak D call TRBD1 (5 bases). CDR1 is SEHNR and CDR2 is FQNEAQ in the germline V gene (reference sequence). CDR3 size: 15 residues. Trimming took off 3 bases at V and 2 bases at J, with 14 bases between the two ends. CDR3 coding DNA: TGTGCCAGCAGCTTCAAGAGCCAGGGTCCCTACGAGCAGTACTTC. It encodes CASSFKSQGPYEQYF. Full variable domain (remainder filled in from reference TRBV7-9 and TRBJ2-7): DTGVSQNPRHKITKRGQNVTFRCDPISEHNRLYWYRQTLGQGPEFLTYFQNEAQLEKSRLLSDRFSAERPKGSFSTLEIQRTEQGDSAMYLCASSFKSQGPYEQYFGPGTRLTVT.

V gene TRBV18 combines with J gene TRBJ1-5; 7 bases agree with TRBD1. J gave up 4 bases and V 4 bases, and 4 bases lay outside the gene matches. Germline V gives CDR1 KGHSH, CDR2 LQKENI. This CDR3 spans 14 amino acids. CDR3 nucleotides: TGTGCCAGCTCACGAGAGGGGGCGAATCAGCCCCAGCATTTT. Its protein product is CASSREGANQPQHF.

The sample holds a few counts of this clone. This chain joins TRBV30 and TRBJ1-3; D unclear. Germline lookup yields CDR1 GTSNPN and CDR2 SVGIG (reference sequence). The V and J ends lost 2 bases and 10 bases respectively, with 21 bases between them. This CDR3 has 15 amino acids. CDR3 residues: CAWSKGSTGLGTIYF. The CDR3 region has the DNA TGTGCCTGGAGTAAGGGCAGTACGGGTTTAGGAACCATATATTTT.

The chain couples TRBV5-1 to TRBJ2-4, with 7 bases lining up with TRBD1. Germline values: CDR1 SGHRS, CDR2 YFSETQ. The CDR3 is 13 amino acids. J was trimmed by 8 bases and V by 2 bases; bases with no gene match: 4. In DNA form, the CDR3 reads TGCGCCAGCAGCTTTTATCAGGGGGACATTCAGTACTTC. The encoded protein is CASSFYQGDIQYF. Complete variable domain (other parts from reference TRBV5-1 and TRBJ2-4): KAGVTQTPRYLIKTRGQQVTLSCSPISGHRSVSWYQQTPGQGLQFLFEYFSETQRNKGNFPGRFSGRQFSNSRSEMNVSTLELGDSALYLCASSFYQGDIQYFGAGTRLSVL.

The J gene is TRBJ2-3, the V gene TRBV10-3; 9 bases match TRBD2. Losses at the gene ends were 6 bases for V and 2 bases for J; bases not matched to a gene: 3. The CDR3 totals 14 residues. Germline CDR1 and CDR2: ENHRY and SYGVKD. CDR3 loop: CAIRTSGSTDTQYF. The CDR3 region has the DNA TGTGCCATCAGGACTAGCGGATCCACAGATACGCAGTATTTT.

V is TRBV28 and J is TRBJ2-1, with 8 bases matching TRBD1. After removal of 8 bases from V and 2 bases from J, the junction contained 8 bases not matched to a gene. Germline V CDR1 and CDR2: MDHEN, SYDVKM. This CDR3 spans 15 amino acids. CDR3 DNA sequence: TGTGCCAGCGTTAGGGCAGGGGGCCCCTACAATGAGCAGTTCTTC. As protein: CASVRAGGPYNEQFF.

The J gene is TRBJ1-4, the V gene TRBV28, with D possibly being TRBD1 (5 bases). CDR3 length equals 13 residues. The germline CDR1 and CDR2 sequences are MDHEN and SYDVKM. V lost 9 bases and J lost 8, with 16 bases in between. As DNA, the CDR3 is TGTGCCAGTCGTCAGGGAGAGTGGGAAAAACTGTTTTTT. It is translated as CASRQGEWEKLFF.

This chain uses TRBV27 with TRBJ2-1; tentatively, D is TRBD1 or TRBD2 (5 bases each). CDR1 and CDR2 from the germline V gene are MNHEY and SMNVEV (reference sequence). This CDR3 spans 16 amino acids. Trimming took 7 bases from V and 3 from J, leaving 19 bases between them. The CDR3 bases are TGTGCCAGCAAATATTCCCTCGAGGGGTACTACAATGAGCAGTTCTTC. This sequence encodes CASKYSLEGYYNEQFF.